This paragraph covers one TCR beta chain sequence. These data come from a study of blood T cell repertoires in COVID-19. Turning to the study itself: COVID-19 samples, acute and convalescent, were from the United States, Italy and Spain. T cells, B-cell-depleted T cells, or PBMCs provided the cDNA or gDNA that served as material.

Per the original data handling: For nucleated cells, counts were estimated from reference gene primer amplification. The table came from immunoSEQ multiplex PCR; TCRdb's copy has only in-frame clones and leaves some out. D and trimming come from the DNA, and the V and J calls and clone size come from that table. The sample lists about 250,000 clones; roughly 80% were seen once. V shed 6 bases and J shed 0 bases, with 11 bases lying between them. Germline loops: CDR1 MRHNA, CDR2 SNTAGT. CDR3 length equals 15 residues. This chain links TRBV6-4 with TRBJ2-2; D remains unclear. The source material was peripheral blood. The TCR sequence derives from a man aged 80 or over with acute or convalescent COVID-19. The CDR3 coding sequence is TGTGCCAGCAGCCCCAGCGTGACGAACACCGGGGAGCTGTTTTTT. Translated, it gives CASSPSVTNTGELFF.